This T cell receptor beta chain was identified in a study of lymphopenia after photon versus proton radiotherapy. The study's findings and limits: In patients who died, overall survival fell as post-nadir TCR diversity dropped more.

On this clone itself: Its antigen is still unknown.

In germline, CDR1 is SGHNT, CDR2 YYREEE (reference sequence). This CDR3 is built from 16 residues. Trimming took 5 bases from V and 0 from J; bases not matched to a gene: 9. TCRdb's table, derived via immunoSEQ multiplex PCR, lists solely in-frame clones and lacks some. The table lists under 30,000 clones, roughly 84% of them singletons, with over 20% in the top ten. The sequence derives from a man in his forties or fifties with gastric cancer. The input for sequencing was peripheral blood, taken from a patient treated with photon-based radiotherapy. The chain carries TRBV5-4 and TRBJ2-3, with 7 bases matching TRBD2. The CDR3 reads CASRKASGTSTDTQYF. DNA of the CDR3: TGTGCCAGCAGGAAGGCTAGCGGCACTAGCACAGATACGCAGTATTTT.